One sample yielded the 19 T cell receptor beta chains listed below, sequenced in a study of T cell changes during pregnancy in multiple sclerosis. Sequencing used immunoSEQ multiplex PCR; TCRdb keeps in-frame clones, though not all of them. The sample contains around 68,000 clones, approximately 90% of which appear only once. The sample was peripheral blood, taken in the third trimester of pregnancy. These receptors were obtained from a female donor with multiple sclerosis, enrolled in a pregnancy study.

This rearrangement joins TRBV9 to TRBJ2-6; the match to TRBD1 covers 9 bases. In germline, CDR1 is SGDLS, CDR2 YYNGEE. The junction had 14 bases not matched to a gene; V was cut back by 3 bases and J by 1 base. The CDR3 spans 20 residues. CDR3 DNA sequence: TGTGCCAGCAGCGGGCCCCCCTCACCGGGACAGGGTTCTGGGGCCAACGTCCTGACTTTC. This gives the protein CASSGPPSPGQGSGANVLTF.

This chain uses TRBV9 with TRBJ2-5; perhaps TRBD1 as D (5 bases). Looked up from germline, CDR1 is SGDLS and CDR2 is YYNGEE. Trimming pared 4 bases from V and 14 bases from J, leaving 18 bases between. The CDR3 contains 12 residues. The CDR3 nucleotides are TGTGCCAGCAGCAAGACAGCTTCCGACTTATACTTC. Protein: CASSKTASDLYF.

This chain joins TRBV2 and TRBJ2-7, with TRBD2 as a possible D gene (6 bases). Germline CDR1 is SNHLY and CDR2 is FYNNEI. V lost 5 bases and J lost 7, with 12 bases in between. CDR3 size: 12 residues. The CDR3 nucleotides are TGTGCCAGCAGTCCGGGGGTGCTAGAGCAGTACTTC. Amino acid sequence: CASSPGVLEQYF. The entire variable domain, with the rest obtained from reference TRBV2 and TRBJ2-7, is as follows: EPEVTQTPSHQVTQMGQEVILRCVPISNHLYFYWYRQILGQKVEFLVSFYNNEISEKSEIFDDQFSVERPDGSNFTLKIRSTKLEDSAMYFCASSPGVLEQYFGPGTRLTVT.

The CDR3 bases are TGTGCCAGCAGCCGCGACAGGGGTAGCACCGGGGAGCTGTTTTTT. Translated: CASSRDRGSTGELFF. The chain recombines TRBV7-3 with TRBJ2-2, with 8 bases lining up with TRBD1. The CDR3 runs to 15 residues. From germline, CDR1 is SGHTA and CDR2 FQGTGA. J lost 4 bases, V lost 5 bases, and 6 bases had no gene match.

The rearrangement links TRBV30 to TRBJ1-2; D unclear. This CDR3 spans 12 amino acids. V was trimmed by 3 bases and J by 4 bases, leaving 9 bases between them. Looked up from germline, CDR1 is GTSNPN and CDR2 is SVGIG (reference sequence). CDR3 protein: CAWSSNSYGYTF. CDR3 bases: TGTGCCTGGAGCTCCAACAGCTATGGCTACACCTTC.

In nucleotides, the CDR3 is TGTGCCAGCAGCTTGTATCAACGGATGGCACTATACAATGAGCAGTTCTTC. It yields the protein CASSLYQRMALYNEQFF. The V and J genes are TRBV5-6 and TRBJ2-1; D gene ambiguous. V was clipped by 1 base and J by 4 bases, with 18 bases between them. Germline assignment: CDR1 SGHDT and CDR2 YYEEEE. The CDR3 totals 17 residues.

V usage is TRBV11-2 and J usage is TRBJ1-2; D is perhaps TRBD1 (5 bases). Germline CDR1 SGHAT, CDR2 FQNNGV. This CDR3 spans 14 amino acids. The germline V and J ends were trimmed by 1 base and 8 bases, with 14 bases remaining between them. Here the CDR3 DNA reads TGTGCCAGCAGCTTAGTCGACAGCCGTTGGGGCTACACCTTC. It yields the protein CASSLVDSRWGYTF.

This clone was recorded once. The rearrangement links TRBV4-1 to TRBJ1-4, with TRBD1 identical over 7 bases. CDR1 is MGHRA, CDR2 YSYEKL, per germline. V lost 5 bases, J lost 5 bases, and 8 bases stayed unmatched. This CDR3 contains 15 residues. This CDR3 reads CASSLGQVYNEKLFF. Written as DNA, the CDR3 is TGCGCCAGCAGCTTAGGACAGGTTTACAATGAAAAACTGTTTTTT.

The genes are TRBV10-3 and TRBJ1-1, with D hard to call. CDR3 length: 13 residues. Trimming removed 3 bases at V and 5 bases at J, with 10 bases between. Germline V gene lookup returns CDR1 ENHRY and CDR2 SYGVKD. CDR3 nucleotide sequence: TGTGCCATCAGTGAAGGGAGGGAGACTGAAGCTTTCTTT. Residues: CAISEGRETEAFF.

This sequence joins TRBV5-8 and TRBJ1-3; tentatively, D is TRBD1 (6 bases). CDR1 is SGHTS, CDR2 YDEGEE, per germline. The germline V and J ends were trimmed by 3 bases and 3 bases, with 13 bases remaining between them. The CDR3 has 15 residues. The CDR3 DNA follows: TGTGCCAGCAGCTGGGGCTACAGGGATGGAAACACCATATATTTT. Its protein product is CASSWGYRDGNTIYF. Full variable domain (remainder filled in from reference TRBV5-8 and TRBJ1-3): EAGVTQSPTHLIKTRGQQATLRCSPISGHTSVYWYQQALGLGLQFLLWYDEGEERNRGNFPPRFSGRQFPNYSSELNVNALELEDSALYLCASSWGYRDGNTIYFGEGSWLTVV.

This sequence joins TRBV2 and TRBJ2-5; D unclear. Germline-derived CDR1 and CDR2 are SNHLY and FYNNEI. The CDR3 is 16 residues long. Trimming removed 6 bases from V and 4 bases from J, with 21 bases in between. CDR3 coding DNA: TGTGCCAGCAGGCGGCCCCTGGGTCCCCCCCGAGAGACCCAGTACTTC. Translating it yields CASRRPLGPPRETQYF.

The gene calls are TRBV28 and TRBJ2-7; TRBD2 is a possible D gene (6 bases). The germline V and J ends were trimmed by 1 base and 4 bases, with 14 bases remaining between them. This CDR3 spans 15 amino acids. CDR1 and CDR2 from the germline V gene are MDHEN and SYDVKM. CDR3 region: CASSLSREGAYEQYF. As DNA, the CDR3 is TGTGCCAGCAGTTTATCGCGGGAAGGGGCTTACGAGCAGTACTTC.

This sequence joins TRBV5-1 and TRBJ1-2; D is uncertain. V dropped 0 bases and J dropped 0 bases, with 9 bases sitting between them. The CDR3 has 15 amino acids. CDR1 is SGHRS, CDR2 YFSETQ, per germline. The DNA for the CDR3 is TGCGCCAGCAGCTTGGAGCCCCGATCTAACTATGGCTACACCTTC. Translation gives CASSLEPRSNYGYTF.

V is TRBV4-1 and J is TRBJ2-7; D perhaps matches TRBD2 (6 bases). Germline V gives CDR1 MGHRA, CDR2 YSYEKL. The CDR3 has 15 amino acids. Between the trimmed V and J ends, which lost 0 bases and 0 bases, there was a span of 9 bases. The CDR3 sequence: CASSQEPGDSYEQYF. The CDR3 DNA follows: TGCGCCAGCAGCCAAGAGCCGGGGGACTCCTACGAGCAGTACTTC.

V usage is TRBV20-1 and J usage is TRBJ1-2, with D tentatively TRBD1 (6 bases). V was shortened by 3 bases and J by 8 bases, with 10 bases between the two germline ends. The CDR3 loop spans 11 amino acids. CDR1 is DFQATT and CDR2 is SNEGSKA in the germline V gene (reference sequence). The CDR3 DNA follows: TGCAGTGCTAGCTCGAGGGGGGGCTACACCTTC. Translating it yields CSASSRGGYTF.

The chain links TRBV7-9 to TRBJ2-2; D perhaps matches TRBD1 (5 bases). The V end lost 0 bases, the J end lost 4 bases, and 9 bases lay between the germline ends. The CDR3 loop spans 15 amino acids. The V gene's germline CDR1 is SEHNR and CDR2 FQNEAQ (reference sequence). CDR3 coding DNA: TGTGCCAGCAGCTTAGCGGGGCTAGGCACCGGGGAGCTGTTTTTT. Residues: CASSLAGLGTGELFF.

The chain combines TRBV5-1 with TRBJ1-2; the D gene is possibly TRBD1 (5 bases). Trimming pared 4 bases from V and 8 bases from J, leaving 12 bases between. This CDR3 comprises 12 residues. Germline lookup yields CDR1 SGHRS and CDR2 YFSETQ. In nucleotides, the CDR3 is TGCGCCAGCAGCGGGACCCGGGAGGGCTACACCTTC. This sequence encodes CASSGTREGYTF.

DNA of the CDR3: TGTGCCAGCAGCCGACTCGGACTAGGACCCTACAATGAGCAGTTCTTC. This translates into CASSRLGLGPYNEQFF. This sequence joins TRBV7-8 and TRBJ2-1, with 7 nucleotides matching TRBD2. This CDR3 has 16 residues. CDR1 and CDR2 from the germline V gene are SGHVS and FQNEAQ. Unmatched junction bases numbered 9, after V lost 5 bases and J lost 2 bases.

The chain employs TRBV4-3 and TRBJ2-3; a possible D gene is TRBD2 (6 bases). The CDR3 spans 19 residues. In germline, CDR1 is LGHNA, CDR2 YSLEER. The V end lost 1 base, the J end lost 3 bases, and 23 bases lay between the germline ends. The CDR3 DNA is TGCGCCAGCAGCCAAGGGAGGGTACGATCTTACGACCTGACAGATACGCAGTATTTT. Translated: CASSQGRVRSYDLTDTQYF.